This TCR beta chain was recovered during a study of OX40 agonist ivuxolimab in advanced cancers. Regarding the study as a whole: Both blood CD4+ and CD8+ T cells showed clonal growth by week 6 at 0.1 to 3.0 mg/kg.

CDR3 length: 14 amino acids. The V and J ends lost 6 bases and 2 bases respectively, with 13 bases between them. The germline CDR1 and CDR2 sequences are SGHAT and FQNNGV. A word on this clone: The antigen remains unidentified.

Using immunoSEQ multiplex PCR, the repertoire was profiled, and TCRdb retains in-frame clones only, with some absent. The sample consists of about 82,000 clones, 86% of them appearing once. The clonotype was recovered from an adult with an advanced solid tumor such as melanoma, head and neck, liver or kidney cancer. The chain links TRBV11-2 to TRBJ1-2, with D unresolved. The sample in question was CD4+ or CD8+ T cells sorted from blood, obtained in a trial of the OX40 agonist ivuxolimab. CDR3 sequence: CASRPHGANYGYTF. CDR3 bases: TGTGCCAGCAGACCCCATGGAGCCAACTATGGCTACACCTTC.